Listed below are T cell receptor beta chains from one sample, sequenced in a study of preoperative IRX-2 immunotherapy in early breast cancer. TCRdb's table, derived via immunoSEQ multiplex PCR, lists solely in-frame clones and lacks some. The data show around 62,000 clones, approximately 94% seen once. Sampling took place from a patient treated with IRX-2 immunotherapy. The receptors come from a human donor with breast cancer. Both conserved end residues are part of each CDR3. The D gene is left open where the match is weak. For some rows the clone size is stated as once, few or many, or as a class when expanded; others skip it.

TRBJ2-5	TRBV5-1	-	TRBD1	CASSLGTVQETQYF	TGCGCCAGCAGCCTTGGGACAGTTCAAGAGACCCAGTACTTC
TRBJ1-1	TRBV19	-	TRBD1	CASSIAWGQGDRNTEAFF	TGTGCCAGTAGTATAGCTTGGGGACAGGGAGACCGTAACACTGAAGCTTTCTTT
TRBJ1-1	TRBV7-6	once	TRBD1	CASSPLGQGILSTEAFF	TGTGCCAGCAGCCCACTAGGACAGGGGATTTTGAGCACTGAAGCTTTCTTT
TRBJ1-2	TRBV5-1	-	TRBD1	CASSATGFFNYGYTF	TGCGCCAGCAGCGCGACAGGGTTTTTCAACTATGGCTACACCTTC
TRBJ2-1	TRBV6-5	-	TRBD1	CASSMGQGRQFF	TGTGCCAGCAGTATGGGACAGGGACGGCAGTTCTTC
TRBJ2-1	TRBV7-8	-	-	CASSLDPKRQSSYNEQFF	TGTGCCAGCAGCTTAGACCCAAAAAGACAGAGCTCCTACAATGAGCAGTTCTTC
TRBJ2-7	TRBV11-3	-	-	CASSRGTSGGEQYF	TGTGCCAGCAGCCGGGGGACATCGGGTGGGGAGCAGTACTTC
TRBJ2-7	TRBV29-1	-	TRBD1	CSVSETGTYEQYF	TGCAGCGTTTCCGAGACAGGGACCTACGAGCAGTACTTC
TRBJ2-1	TRBV7-2	-	-	CASSKDLAYNEQFF	TGTGCCAGCAGCAAGGACCTCGCCTACAATGAGCAGTTCTTC
TRBJ1-2	TRBV12-5	few	-	CASGEHGIGYTF	TGTGCTAGTGGAGAGCACGGGATCGGCTACACCTTC
TRBJ2-1	TRBV7-2	-	TRBD2	CASSPQREVIDEQFF	TGTGCCAGCAGCCCGCAGCGGGAGGTCATTGATGAGCAGTTCTTC
TRBJ2-5	TRBV4-2	-	-	CASSQDPTLNRDEETQYF	TGTGCCAGCAGCCAAGACCCCACCCTTAACAGGGACGAAGAGACCCAGTACTTC
TRBJ1-3	TRBV29-1	-	-	CSGGAAGNTIYF	TGCAGCGGCGGGGCCGCTGGAAACACCATATATTTT